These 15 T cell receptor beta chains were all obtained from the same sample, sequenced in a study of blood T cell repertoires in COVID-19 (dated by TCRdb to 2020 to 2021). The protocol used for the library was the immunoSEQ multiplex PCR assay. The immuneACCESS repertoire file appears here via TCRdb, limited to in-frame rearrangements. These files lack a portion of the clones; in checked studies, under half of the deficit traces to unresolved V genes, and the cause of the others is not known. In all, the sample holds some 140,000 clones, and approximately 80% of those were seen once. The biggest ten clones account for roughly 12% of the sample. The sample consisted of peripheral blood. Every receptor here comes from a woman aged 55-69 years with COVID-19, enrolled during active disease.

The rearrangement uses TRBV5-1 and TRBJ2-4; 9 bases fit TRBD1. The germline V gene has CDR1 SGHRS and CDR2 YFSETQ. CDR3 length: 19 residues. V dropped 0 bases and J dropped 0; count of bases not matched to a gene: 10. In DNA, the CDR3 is TGCGCCAGCAGCTTGGGTGACAGGGGGTTCTCCTTAGCCAAAAACATTCAGTACTTC. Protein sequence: CASSLGDRGFSLAKNIQYF. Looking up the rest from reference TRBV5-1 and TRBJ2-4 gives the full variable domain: KAGVTQTPRYLIKTRGQQVTLSCSPISGHRSVSWYQQTPGQGLQFLFEYFSETQRNKGNFPGRFSGRQFSNSRSEMNVSTLELGDSALYLCASSLGDRGFSLAKNIQYFGAGTRLSVL.

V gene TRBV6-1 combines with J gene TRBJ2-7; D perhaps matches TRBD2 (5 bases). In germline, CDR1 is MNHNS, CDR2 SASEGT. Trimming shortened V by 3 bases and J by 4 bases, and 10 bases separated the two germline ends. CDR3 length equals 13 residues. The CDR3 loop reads CASSERGPYEQYV. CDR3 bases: TGTGCCAGCAGTGAGAGAGGGCCTTACGAGCAGTACGTC.

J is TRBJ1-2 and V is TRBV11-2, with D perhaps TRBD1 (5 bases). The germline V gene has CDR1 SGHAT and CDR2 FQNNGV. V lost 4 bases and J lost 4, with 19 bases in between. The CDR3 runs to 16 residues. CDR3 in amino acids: CASSSRGGREFYGYTF. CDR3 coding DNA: TGTGCCAGCAGCTCCCGAGGCGGCAGGGAATTCTATGGCTACACCTTC.

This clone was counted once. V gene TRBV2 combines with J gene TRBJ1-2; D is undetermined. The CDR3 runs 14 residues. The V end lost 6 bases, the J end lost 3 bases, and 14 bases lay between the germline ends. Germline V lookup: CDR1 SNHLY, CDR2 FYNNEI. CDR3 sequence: CASSPFGLDYGYTF. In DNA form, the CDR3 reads TGTGCCAGCAGCCCCTTTGGCTTGGACTATGGCTACACCTTC.

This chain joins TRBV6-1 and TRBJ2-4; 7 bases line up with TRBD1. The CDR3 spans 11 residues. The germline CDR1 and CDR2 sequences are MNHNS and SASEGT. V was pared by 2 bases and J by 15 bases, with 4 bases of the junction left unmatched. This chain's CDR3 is CASSELGGRYF. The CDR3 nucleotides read TGTGCCAGCAGTGAATTAGGGGGCAGGTACTTC.

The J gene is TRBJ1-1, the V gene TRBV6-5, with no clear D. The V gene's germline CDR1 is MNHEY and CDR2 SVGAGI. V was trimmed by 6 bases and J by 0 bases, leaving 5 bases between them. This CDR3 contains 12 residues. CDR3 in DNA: TGTGCCAGCAGGTTCGTGAACACTGAAGCTTTCTTT. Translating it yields CASRFVNTEAFF.

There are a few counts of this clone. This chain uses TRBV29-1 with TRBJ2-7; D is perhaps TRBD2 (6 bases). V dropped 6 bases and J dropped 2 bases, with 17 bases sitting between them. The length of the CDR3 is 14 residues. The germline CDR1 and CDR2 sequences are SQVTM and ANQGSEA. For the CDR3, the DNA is TGCAGCGTCGGGGGAGGCGGCAGGGCCTACGAGCAGTACTTC. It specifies CSVGGGGRAYEQYF.

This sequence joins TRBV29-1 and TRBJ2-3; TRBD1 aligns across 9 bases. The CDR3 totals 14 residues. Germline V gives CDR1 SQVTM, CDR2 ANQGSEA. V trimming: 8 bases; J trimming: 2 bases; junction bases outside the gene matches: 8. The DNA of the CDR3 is TGCAGCTCATCAGGGACAGGGATCACAGATACGCAGTATTTT. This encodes CSSSGTGITDTQYF.

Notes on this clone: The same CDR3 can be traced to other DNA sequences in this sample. CDR3 bases: TGTGCCAGCAGCCGGACAGACAATCAGCCCCAGCATTTT. Translating gives CASSRTDNQPQHF. J is TRBJ1-5 and V is TRBV6-5; weak D call: TRBD1 (6 bases). The CDR3 consists of 13 residues. Germline CDR1 MNHEY, CDR2 SVGAGI. Trimming removed 6 bases at V and 3 bases at J, with 9 bases between.

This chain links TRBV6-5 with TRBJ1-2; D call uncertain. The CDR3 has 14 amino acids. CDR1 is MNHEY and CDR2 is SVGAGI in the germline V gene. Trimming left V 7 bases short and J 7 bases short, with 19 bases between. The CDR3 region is CASIAVREFSGYTF. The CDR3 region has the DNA TGTGCCAGCATTGCCGTAAGGGAGTTCTCTGGCTACACCTTC.

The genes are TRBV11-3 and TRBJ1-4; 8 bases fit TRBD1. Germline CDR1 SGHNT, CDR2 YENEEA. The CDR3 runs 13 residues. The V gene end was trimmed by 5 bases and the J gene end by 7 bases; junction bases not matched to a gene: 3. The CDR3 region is CASSRTGFEKLFF. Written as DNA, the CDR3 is TGTGCCAGCAGCCGGACAGGGTTTGAAAAACTGTTTTTT. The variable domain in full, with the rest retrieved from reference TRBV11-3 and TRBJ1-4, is EAGVVQSPRYKIIEKKQPVAFWCNPISGHNTLYWYLQNLGQGPELLIRYENEEAVDDSQLPKDRFSAERLKGVDSTLKIQPAELGDSAVYLCASSRTGFEKLFFGSGTQLSVL.

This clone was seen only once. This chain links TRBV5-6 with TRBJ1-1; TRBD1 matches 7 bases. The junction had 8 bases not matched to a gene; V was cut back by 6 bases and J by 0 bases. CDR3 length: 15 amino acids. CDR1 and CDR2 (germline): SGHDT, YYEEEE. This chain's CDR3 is CASTAVGGMNTEAFF. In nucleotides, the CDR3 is TGTGCCAGCACAGCTGTAGGGGGCATGAACACTGAAGCTTTCTTT.

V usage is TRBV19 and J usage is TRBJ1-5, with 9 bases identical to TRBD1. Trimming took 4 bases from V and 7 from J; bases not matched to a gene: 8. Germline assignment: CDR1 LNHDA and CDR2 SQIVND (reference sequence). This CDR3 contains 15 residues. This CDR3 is CASSRRDRGEQPQHF. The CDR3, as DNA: TGTGCCAGTAGTAGGCGTGACAGGGGGGAGCAGCCCCAGCATTTT.

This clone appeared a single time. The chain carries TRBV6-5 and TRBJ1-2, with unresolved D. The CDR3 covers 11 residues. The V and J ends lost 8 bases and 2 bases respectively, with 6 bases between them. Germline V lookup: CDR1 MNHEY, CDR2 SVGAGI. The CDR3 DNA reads TGTGCCAGCGAGACAAACTATGGCTACACCTTC. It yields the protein CASETNYGYTF.

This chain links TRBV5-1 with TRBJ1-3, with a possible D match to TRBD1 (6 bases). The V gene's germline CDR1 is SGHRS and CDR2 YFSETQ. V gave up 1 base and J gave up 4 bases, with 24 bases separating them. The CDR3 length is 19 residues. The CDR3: CASSLTGVGSGAGGNTIYF. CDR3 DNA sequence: TGCGCCAGCAGCTTGACCGGTGTGGGTTCAGGGGCAGGAGGAAACACCATATATTTT. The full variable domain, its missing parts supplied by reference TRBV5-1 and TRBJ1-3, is KAGVTQTPRYLIKTRGQQVTLSCSPISGHRSVSWYQQTPGQGLQFLFEYFSETQRNKGNFPGRFSGRQFSNSRSEMNVSTLELGDSALYLCASSLTGVGSGAGGNTIYFGEGSWLTVV.